Presented here are 20 T cell receptor beta chains from one specimen sequenced in a study of blood T cell repertoires in COVID-19. TCRdb's copy holds only in-frame clones and misses some; the assay was immunoSEQ multiplex PCR. This table holds 300,000 to 350,000 clones, under 90% found once. Sequenced material: PBMCs or T cells enriched from blood (not recorded which). These receptors were taken from a woman in her twenties or thirties who had recovered from COVID-19.

This chain's CDR3 is CASSYSIGGDGYEQYF. The DNA for the CDR3 is TGTGCCAGCAGTTACTCGATAGGGGGAGACGGTTACGAGCAGTACTTC. This chain connects TRBV6-2 or TRBV6-3 to TRBJ2-7; possibly TRBD1 for D (6 bases). The CDR3 has 16 residues. The ends were cut back, 0 bases at V and 4 bases at J, with 16 bases in the middle. Germline V gives CDR1 MNHEY, CDR2 SVGEGT.

This chain connects TRBV6-4 to TRBJ2-1; 8 nucleotides agree with TRBD1. The CDR3 has 13 amino acids. Germline CDR1 reads MRHNA; CDR2 reads SNTAGT. V shed 4 bases and J 5 bases; nucleotides not matched to a gene: 1. The CDR3 coding sequence is TGTGCCAGCAGTGGACAGGGGAACAATGAGCAGTTCTTC. It codes for CASSGQGNNEQFF.

The chain combines TRBV11-3 with TRBJ2-1; D possibly corresponds to TRBD1 (5 bases). This CDR3 is 13 amino acids long. The ends were cut back, 4 bases at V and 6 bases at J, with 10 bases in the middle. Germline V CDR1 and CDR2: SGHNT, YENEEA. In nucleotides, the CDR3 is TGTGCCAGCAGCTCAACGGACACCAATGAGCAGTTCTTC. Encoded protein: CASSSTDTNEQFF.

The chain is built from TRBV5-1 and TRBJ1-5; a weak D match, TRBD1 (5 bases). Trimming took 4 bases from V and 3 from J, leaving 14 bases between them. Germline CDR1 SGHRS, CDR2 YFSETQ. This CDR3 is built from 15 residues. In DNA form, the CDR3 reads TGCGCCAGCAGCACGACAGCTGGGGACAATCAGCCCCAGCATTTT. Amino acids: CASSTTAGDNQPQHF. The full variable domain, its missing parts supplied by reference TRBV5-1 and TRBJ1-5, is KAGVTQTPRYLIKTRGQQVTLSCSPISGHRSVSWYQQTPGQGLQFLFEYFSETQRNKGNFPGRFSGRQFSNSRSEMNVSTLELGDSALYLCASSTTAGDNQPQHFGDGTRLSIL.

The CDR3 loop reads CASSPREGQPYNEQFF. Written as DNA, the CDR3 is TGCGCCAGCAGCCCCCGGGAGGGCCAACCCTACAATGAGCAGTTCTTC. The chain combines TRBV4-1 with TRBJ2-1, with 8 bases identical to TRBD2. Germline-derived CDR1 and CDR2 are MGHRA and YSYEKL. The CDR3 has 16 residues. V shed 4 bases and J 2 bases; nucleotides not matched to a gene: 7.

The chain carries TRBV27 and TRBJ2-5; TRBD2 agrees at 11 bases. Germline V gene sequence: CDR1 MNHEY, CDR2 SMNVEV (reference sequence). V trimming: 5 bases; J trimming: 2 bases; junction bases outside the gene matches: 22. The CDR3 runs to 21 residues. CDR3 coding DNA: TGTGCCAGCAGTCGGAGGAAGACTACTAGCGGGAGAGAGCCACATCAAGAGACCCAGTACTTC. This encodes CASSRRKTTSGREPHQETQYF.

The J gene is TRBJ1-1, the V gene TRBV12-3 or TRBV12-4; possibly TRBD1 for D (6 bases). Trimming cost V 3 bases and J 5 bases, with 7 bases left between them. This CDR3 has 12 amino acids. The CDR3 protein is CASSFGQTEAFF. CDR3 sequence (DNA): TGTGCCAGCAGTTTTGGACAGACTGAAGCTTTCTTT.

CDR3 DNA sequence: TGTGCCAGCAGTTACGGCTTTGTAGGGGGCAGGCAGCCCCAGCATTTT. This translates into CASSYGFVGGRQPQHF. The chain combines TRBV6-2 or TRBV6-3 with TRBJ1-5; 7 positions agree with TRBD1. This CDR3 has 16 residues. Trimming removed 2 bases from V and 7 bases from J; junction bases left unmatched: 11. The germline CDR1 and CDR2 sequences are MNHEY and SVGEGT.

Here the CDR3 DNA reads TGCAGCGCCTCAGGACAGGGGACGAACACCGGGGAGCTGTTTTTT. Translation gives CSASGQGTNTGELFF. The chain couples TRBV29-1 to TRBJ2-2, with 9 bases that match TRBD1. Germline CDR1 and CDR2: SQVTM and ANQGSEA. V shed 7 bases, J shed 0 bases, and the junction held 6 bases outside the gene matches. CDR3 size: 15 residues.

The J gene is TRBJ1-4, the V gene TRBV4-3; D remains unclear. Trimming took 0 bases from V and 1 from J, leaving 12 bases between them. The germline V gene encodes CDR1 LGHNA and CDR2 YSLEER. The CDR3 runs to 17 residues. The chain's CDR3 is CASSQDWAALTNEKLFF. The CDR3 nucleotides read TGCGCCAGCAGCCAAGATTGGGCAGCCTTAACTAATGAAAAACTGTTTTTT.

This clone was seen more than once but under ten times. The genes are TRBV7-2 and TRBJ2-7; 10 nucleotides line up with TRBD1. Germline CDR1 and CDR2: SGHTA and FQGNSA. Losses at the gene ends were 4 bases for V and 3 bases for J; bases not matched to a gene: 9. The CDR3 runs to 16 residues. CDR3 coding DNA: TGTGCCAGCAGCTCCCAGAGGGACAGGGGAGGCTACGAGCAGTACTTC. Protein product: CASSSQRDRGGYEQYF.

The rearrangement joins TRBV13 to TRBJ2-2; TRBD2 matches 14 bases. Trimming removed 5 bases from V and 5 bases from J; junction bases left unmatched: 10. The CDR3 extends over 18 amino acids. Germline V gene sequence: CDR1 PRHDT, CDR2 FYEKMQ (reference sequence). The CDR3 bases are TGTGCCAGCAGCGTTCGGGGACTAGCGGGAGTGCGTACCGGGGAGCTGTTTTTT. It encodes CASSVRGLAGVRTGELFF.

V gene TRBV6-5 combines with J gene TRBJ1-2; 12 bases align to TRBD1. CDR1 and CDR2 from the germline V gene are MNHEY and SVGAGI. J gave up 8 bases and V 4 bases, and 8 bases lay outside the gene matches. The CDR3 totals 15 residues. In DNA form, the CDR3 reads TGTGCCAGCAGTTTCCGGGACAGGGGGCTTGGGGGCTACACCTTC. Its translation is CASSFRDRGLGGYTF.

The gene calls are TRBV30 and TRBJ1-5; perhaps TRBD1 as D (6 bases). Germline V CDR1 and CDR2: GTSNPN, SVGIG (reference sequence). The CDR3 totals 14 residues. V lost 0 bases to trimming and J lost 4 bases, with 10 bases between them. The CDR3 loop is CAWSVRDKNQPQHF. The CDR3 DNA reads TGTGCCTGGAGTGTTAGGGACAAGAATCAGCCCCAGCATTTT.

With regard to this clone: This sample includes further DNA sequences coding for the same CDR3. V usage is TRBV28 and J usage is TRBJ1-2; D gene ambiguous. Germline values: CDR1 MDHEN, CDR2 SYDVKM. The CDR3 has 13 residues. V was pared by 2 bases and J by 4 bases, with 8 bases between. CDR3 sequence (DNA): TGTGCCAGCAGTTTAAGCGGGCCCTATGGCTACACCTTC. Translation gives CASSLSGPYGYTF.

This sequence joins TRBV19 and TRBJ1-1; D not resolved. The V end was cut by 5 bases, the J end by 4 bases, with 11 bases between. The length of the CDR3 is 13 residues. Germline V lookup: CDR1 LNHDA, CDR2 SQIVND (reference sequence). CDR3 bases: TGTGCCAGTAGTTTGGTAGGAGGCACTGAAGCTTTCTTT. Amino acids: CASSLVGGTEAFF. The whole variable domain, filled in from reference TRBV19 and TRBJ1-1, reads DGGITQSPKYLFRKEGQNVTLSCEQNLNHDAMYWYRQDPGQGLRLIYYSQIVNDFQKGDIAEGYSVSREKKESFPLTVTSAQKNPTAFYLCASSLVGGTEAFFGQGTRLTVV.

V usage is TRBV4-3 and J usage is TRBJ2-2, with TRBD1 identical over 7 bases. Trimming removed 0 bases from V and 1 base from J; junction bases left unmatched: 8. The germline CDR1 and CDR2 sequences are LGHNA and YSLEER. The CDR3 consists of 18 residues. The DNA of the CDR3 is TGCGCCAGCAGCCAAGAGTGGAGACAGGGAAGGAACACCGGGGAGCTGTTTTTT. It codes for CASSQEWRQGRNTGELFF.

The chain couples TRBV2 to TRBJ2-1, with TRBD2 matching over 9 bases. The CDR3 has 15 amino acids. With V trimmed by 7 bases and J by 0 bases, 4 bases remained unmatched. Germline assignment: CDR1 SNHLY and CDR2 FYNNEI. CDR3 in DNA: TGTGCCAGCACCTGGACTAGCGACTCCTACAATGAGCAGTTCTTC. Its protein product is CASTWTSDSYNEQFF. Drawing the rest from reference TRBV2 and TRBJ2-1, the complete variable domain is EPEVTQTPSHQVTQMGQEVILRCVPISNHLYFYWYRQILGQKVEFLVSFYNNEISEKSEIFDDQFSVERPDGSNFTLKIRSTKLEDSAMYFCASTWTSDSYNEQFFGPGTRLTVL.

The V call is TRBV6-2 or TRBV6-3, the J call TRBJ2-2; tentative D call: TRBD1 (8 bases). Trimming cost V 5 bases and J 4 bases, with 20 bases left between them. This CDR3 spans 17 amino acids. Germline-derived CDR1 and CDR2 are MNHEY and SVGEGT. CDR3 sequence: CASSQPTGGGSTGELFF. The DNA of the CDR3 is TGTGCCAGCAGTCAACCTACAGGGGGGGGAAGCACCGGGGAGCTGTTTTTT.

This clone was picked up one time. The chain employs TRBV2 and TRBJ1-2, with 8 nucleotides matching TRBD1. V trimming: 8 bases; J trimming: 4 bases; junction bases outside the gene matches: 12. This CDR3 is 15 amino acids long. CDR1 is SNHLY, CDR2 FYNNEI, per germline. The CDR3 loop is CASPTTVTGVYGYTF. CDR3 coding DNA: TGTGCCAGCCCAACCACTGTGACAGGGGTCTATGGCTACACCTTC.